The 14 T cell receptor beta chains reported below all come from one sample, sequenced in a study of shared clonotypes between healthy human individuals. Assay used: immunoSEQ multiplex PCR; TCRdb lists only in-frame clones, some missing. The table has hundreds of thousands of clones, around three quarters seen once. The sample comprised PBMCs. The source of these receptors is a woman in her thirties or forties in good health. Some clones in this sample may be carry-over from other donors' samples.

This clone was picked up many times. This chain links TRBV28 with TRBJ2-3; 12 positions match TRBD2. Germline trimming cut 6 bases from V and 6 bases from J; bases unmatched to any gene: 7. Per the germline V gene, CDR1 is MDHEN and CDR2 is SYDVKM. This CDR3 spans 15 amino acids. CDR3 loop: CASSRLAGAWDTQYF. The CDR3 DNA reads as TGTGCCAGCAGCCGACTAGCGGGAGCATGGGATACGCAGTATTTT.

The chain carries TRBV19 and TRBJ2-5, with a weak D call TRBD1 (6 bases). The germline gives CDR1 LNHDA, CDR2 SQIVND (reference sequence). V shed 6 bases and J shed 1 base, with 9 bases lying between them. This CDR3 has 13 amino acids. The CDR3 region is CASSGTRQETQYF. CDR3 nucleotide sequence: TGTGCCAGTAGCGGGACACGCCAAGAGACCCAGTACTTC.

The chain recombines TRBV9 with TRBJ1-1; 7 nucleotides match TRBD1. From germline, CDR1 is SGDLS and CDR2 YYNGEE. The trim removed 0 bases at V and 3 bases at J, leaving 5 bases unmatched. The CDR3 loop spans 15 amino acids. CDR3 nucleotides: TGTGCCAGCAGCGTAGCGGTAGGGGGCCACACTGAAGCTTTCTTT. The encoded protein is CASSVAVGGHTEAFF.

The chain employs TRBV30 and TRBJ2-1; TRBD2 agrees at 14 bases. J gave up 9 bases and V 0 bases, and 7 bases lay outside the gene matches. Germline CDR1 GTSNPN, CDR2 SVGIG (reference sequence). The CDR3 has 16 residues. The CDR3: CAWSVRLAGGEGEQFF. As DNA, the CDR3 is TGTGCCTGGAGTGTAAGACTAGCGGGAGGGGAGGGTGAGCAGTTCTTC.

In this sample, this clone turned up once. The chain combines TRBV2 with TRBJ1-5; no definite D call. V lost 5 bases and J 6 bases, leaving 8 bases between the germline ends. The CDR3 consists of 12 residues. The germline V gene has CDR1 SNHLY and CDR2 FYNNEI. In nucleotides, the CDR3 is TGTGCCAGCAGTCCACAGCGTCAGCCCCAGCATTTT. Encoded protein: CASSPQRQPQHF.

The gene calls are TRBV7-2 and TRBJ2-4, with TRBD1 as a possible D gene (6 bases). V was pared by 2 bases and J by 5 bases, with 22 bases between. Germline V CDR1 and CDR2: SGHTA, FQGNSA. This CDR3 region has 18 residues. CDR3 bases: TGTGCCAGCAGCTTAAGGGGGATTGGGGGCGCGGGCCAAAACATTCAGTACTTC. It is translated as CASSLRGIGGAGQNIQYF.

V usage is TRBV11-2 and J usage is TRBJ2-7, with D perhaps matching TRBD2 (6 bases). Germline V CDR1 and CDR2: SGHAT, FQNNGV. The CDR3 runs 15 residues. Trimming removed 5 bases from V and 0 bases from J, with 14 bases in between. CDR3 sequence reads: CASSRRDSSSYEQYF. CDR3 sequence (DNA): TGTGCCAGCAGCCGCCGGGACTCCTCCTCCTACGAGCAGTACTTC. The full variable domain, completed using reference TRBV11-2 and TRBJ2-7, is EAGVAQSPRYKIIEKRQSVAFWCNPISGHATLYWYQQILGQGPKLLIQFQNNGVVDDSQLPKDRFSAERLKGVDSTLKIQPAKLEDSAVYLCASSRRDSSSYEQYFGPGTRLTVT.

This clone was recorded once. The chain links TRBV10-3 to TRBJ1-3; D not resolved. Trimming took off 2 bases at V and 7 bases at J, with 6 bases between the two ends. CDR3 length equals 12 residues. CDR1 is ENHRY, CDR2 SYGVKD, per germline. The CDR3 loop is CAISEIKNTIYF. The CDR3 nucleotides are TGTGCCATCAGTGAGATTAAGAACACCATATATTTT.

The J gene is TRBJ2-3, the V gene TRBV4-3, with a weak D call TRBD2 (6 bases). CDR1 LGHNA and CDR2 YSLEER come from the germline V gene. V lost 2 bases, J lost 4 bases, and 16 bases lay in between. The CDR3 runs to 16 residues. The CDR3, as DNA: TGCGCCAGCAGCCAAAGCCGGGGGAGTATATCAGATACGCAGTATTTT. Protein product: CASSQSRGSISDTQYF.

V gene TRBV5-1 combines with J gene TRBJ1-1; D may be TRBD1 (6 bases). CDR3 length: 16 amino acids. Germline CDR1 SGHRS, CDR2 YFSETQ. The V end lost 4 bases, the J end lost 6 bases, and 22 bases lay between the germline ends. DNA of the CDR3: TGCGCCAGCAGCCACTCCCTTAACGACAGGCGTGCTGAAGCTTTCTTT. This encodes CASSHSLNDRRAEAFF.

This clone has just a few counts. This may arise from a read error, as a much more abundant clone is one base away. This chain uses TRBV25-1 with TRBJ1-4, with TRBD1 identical over 7 bases. The CDR3 totals 14 residues. Germline CDR1 MGHDK, CDR2 SYGVNS. V shed 4 bases and J 5 bases; nucleotides not matched to a gene: 4. CDR3 in DNA: TGTGCCAGCAGTGTCGGGACAGAGAATGAAAAACTGTTTTTT. It codes for CASSVGTENEKLFF.

The chain has TRBV7-2 and TRBJ2-1; the match to TRBD2 covers 7 bases. The CDR3 covers 14 residues. From germline, CDR1 is SGHTA and CDR2 FQGNSA. V was clipped by 2 bases and J by 6 bases; unmatched bases: 4. CDR3 sequence (DNA): TGTGCCAGCAGCTTAAGTGGCGGGGGCAATGAGCAGTTCTTC. This encodes CASSLSGGGNEQFF.

About this clone: One base separates it from a far larger clone, so it is likely a read error. Other DNA sequences in the same sample also yield this CDR3. The V call is TRBV29-1, the J call TRBJ1-1; perhaps TRBD1 as D (5 bases). Germline CDR1 and CDR2: SQVTM and ANQGSEA. V lost 4 bases and J lost 2, with 14 bases in between. The CDR3 length is 14 residues. CDR3 protein: CSVASGASNTEAFF. The CDR3 DNA follows: TGCAGCGTTGCCTCCGGGGCGTCTAACACTGAAGCTTTCTTT.

The J gene is TRBJ2-2, the V gene TRBV10-3; D remains ambiguous. The germline V gene encodes CDR1 ENHRY and CDR2 SYGVKD. Trimming pared 7 bases from V and 7 bases from J, leaving 13 bases between. The CDR3 has 13 amino acids. The CDR3 sequence: CAIKSSLVGELFF. DNA for the CDR3: TGTGCCATCAAATCATCCCTCGTCGGGGAGCTGTTTTTT.